This note documents a single TCR beta chain sequence. The sequenced fragment ends 3 residues before the CDR3 boundary, so the rest is inferred from the germline J gene. Generated by immunoSEQ multiplex PCR, the TCRdb table keeps only in-frame clones and is missing some. The table counts about 48,000 clones; around 1.6% lies in the top ten. The record originates from a study of T cells in women clearing cervical HPV infection. Overall study context: Case blood was drawn when the lesion was first found; control blood after infection became undetectable.

Trimming took off 2 bases at V and 4 bases at J, with 9 bases between the two ends. The CDR3 is 14 residues long. Germline V lookup: CDR1 SNHLY, CDR2 FYNNEI. The chain recombines TRBV2 with TRBJ2-1, with unresolved D. The sequenced sample was blood buffy coat. The origin of this receptor is a woman between 18 and 70 years old with a cervical HPV16 infection that either progressed to CIN3+ or cleared (not recorded which). The sequenced part of the CDR3 DNA is TGTGCCAGCAGTGAACAGTTACTATACAATGAG. It yields the protein CASSEQLLYNE. The entire CDR3 is CASSEQLLYNEQFF.